These 28 T cell receptor beta chains originate from one sample sequenced in a study of cytotoxic CD8 clonotypes in ibrutinib-treated CLL. Sequencing was performed with immunoSEQ multiplex PCR; in TCRdb, only in-frame clones are kept and a portion is missing. The sample has about 300,000 clones, roughly four fifths seen once. The source was PBMCs, collected at disease progression, from a patient treated with ibrutinib. Every receptor here comes from a human donor with chronic lymphocytic leukemia.

The chain carries TRBV7-9 and TRBJ1-6; maybe TRBD1 (6 bases). The CDR3 has 16 amino acids. The V end lost 1 base, the J end lost 7 bases, and 14 bases lay between the germline ends. Germline CDR1 SEHNR, CDR2 FQNEAQ (reference sequence). DNA of the CDR3: TGTGCCAGCAGCTTAGTTTCAGGGGTGGCGAATTCACCCCTCCACTTT. Its translation: CASSLVSGVANSPLHF. The full variable domain, with the rest looked up from reference TRBV7-9 and TRBJ1-6, is DTGVSQNPRHKITKRGQNVTFRCDPISEHNRLYWYRQTLGQGPEFLTYFQNEAQLEKSRLLSDRFSAERPKGSFSTLEIQRTEQGDSAMYLCASSLVSGVANSPLHFGNGTRLTVT.

The V and J genes are TRBV28 and TRBJ2-5, with 11 bases matching TRBD1. Germline loops: CDR1 MDHEN, CDR2 SYDVKM. This CDR3 comprises 15 residues. Trimming removed 3 bases from V and 4 bases from J; junction bases left unmatched: 4. The CDR3 loop is CASSFRTGGRETQYF. In DNA form, the CDR3 reads TGTGCCAGCAGTTTCCGGACAGGGGGCCGAGAGACCCAGTACTTC. The full variable domain, its missing parts supplied by reference TRBV28 and TRBJ2-5, is DVKVTQSSRYLVKRTGEKVFLECVQDMDHENMFWYRQDPGLGLRLIYFSYDVKMKEKGDIPEGYSVSREKKERFSLILESASTNQTSMYLCASSFRTGGRETQYFGPGTRLLVL.

The CDR3 coding sequence is TGTGCCAGCAGGACAGACGCAACTAATGAAAAACTGTTTTTT. Encoded protein: CASRTDATNEKLFF. The chain couples TRBV6-6 to TRBJ1-4, with a tentative D call TRBD1 (5 bases). Germline loops: CDR1 MNHNY, CDR2 SVGAGI (reference sequence). The V end was cut by 6 bases, the J end by 0 bases, with 8 bases between. The CDR3 has 14 residues.

This clone was recorded many times. The chain has TRBV28 and TRBJ2-7; TRBD2 agrees at 15 bases. The CDR3 contains 17 residues. CDR1 is MDHEN and CDR2 is SYDVKM in the germline V gene. J was trimmed by 3 bases and V by 5 bases; bases with no gene match: 8. This CDR3 is CASSRTSGRASLYEQYF. CDR3 bases: TGTGCCAGCAGTCGGACTAGCGGGAGGGCTTCGCTCTACGAGCAGTACTTC.

V usage is TRBV28 and J usage is TRBJ2-2; 15 nucleotides match TRBD2. The CDR3 contains 19 residues. V lost 3 bases and J lost 2; bases outside the gene matches: 7. The V gene's germline CDR1 is MDHEN and CDR2 SYDVKM. CDR3 in DNA: TGTGCCAGCAGTTTCGGGGGACTAGCGGGAGGTTATAACACCGGGGAGCTGTTTTTT. Translating it yields CASSFGGLAGGYNTGELFF.

The chain couples TRBV2 to TRBJ2-2, with D uncertain. The CDR3 contains 14 residues. CDR1 is SNHLY and CDR2 is FYNNEI in the germline V gene. Trimming cost V 5 bases and J 0 bases, with 7 bases left between them. The CDR3 here is CASSSTTNTGELFF. Here the CDR3 DNA reads TGTGCCAGCAGTTCAACAACGAACACCGGGGAGCTGTTTTTT.

The rearrangement uses TRBV28 and TRBJ2-2, with D perhaps matching TRBD1 or TRBD2 (5 bases each). This CDR3 comprises 17 residues. V was clipped by 7 bases and J by 4 bases, with 22 bases between them. CDR1 and CDR2 (germline): MDHEN, SYDVKM. The CDR3 sequence: CASNLLSRARGTGELFF. The DNA for the CDR3 is TGTGCCAGCAACTTGCTCTCCAGGGCCCGGGGCACCGGGGAGCTGTTTTTT.

V usage is TRBV4-3 and J usage is TRBJ1-2; no clear D. Germline values: CDR1 LGHNA, CDR2 YSLEER. This CDR3 is built from 15 residues. Trimming pared 1 base from V and 8 bases from J, leaving 17 bases between. The CDR3 spells CASSQGAWASLGYTF. Written as DNA, the CDR3 is TGCGCCAGCAGCCAAGGGGCATGGGCTTCGCTGGGCTACACCTTC.

The genes are TRBV4-2 and TRBJ2-7, with TRBD2 identical over 13 bases. The CDR3 has 16 amino acids. Per germline, CDR1 LGHNA and CDR2 YNFKEQ. Trimming at V came to 3 bases and at J to 2 bases, leaving 4 bases not matched to a gene. CDR3 nucleotide sequence: TGTGCCAGCAGCCATCCGGGGACTAGCGGGGCCTACGAGCAGTACTTC. It codes for CASSHPGTSGAYEQYF.

The chain is built from TRBV19 and TRBJ2-7; a weak D match, TRBD1 (5 bases). Trimming removed 3 bases from V and 1 base from J, with 10 bases in between. Germline CDR1 is LNHDA and CDR2 is SQIVND (reference sequence). CDR3 length: 14 residues. The DNA for the CDR3 is TGTGCCAGTAGTATGTTTGGACAATCCTACGAGCAGTACTTC. Encoded protein: CASSMFGQSYEQYF. Full variable domain (outside the CDR3, taken from reference TRBV19 and TRBJ2-7): DGGITQSPKYLFRKEGQNVTLSCEQNLNHDAMYWYRQDPGQGLRLIYYSQIVNDFQKGDIAEGYSVSREKKESFPLTVTSAQKNPTAFYLCASSMFGQSYEQYFGPGTRLTVT.

There are a few counts of this clone. The V and J genes are TRBV6-5 and TRBJ1-1; no clear D gene. V was clipped by 5 bases and J by 6 bases, with 16 bases between them. The CDR3 contains 14 residues. From germline, CDR1 is MNHEY and CDR2 SVGAGI. The CDR3 sequence is CASSPRRRKAEAFF. DNA of the CDR3: TGTGCCAGCAGTCCCCGCCGTCGGAAGGCTGAAGCTTTCTTT.

The rearrangement uses TRBV5-1 and TRBJ1-2; 9 bases are shared with TRBD1. CDR1 is SGHRS, CDR2 YFSETQ, per germline. Trimming removed 4 bases from V and 1 base from J; junction bases left unmatched: 5. This CDR3 is built from 15 residues. In DNA form, the CDR3 reads TGCGCCAGCAGCCCCGGGACAGGGAATAACTATGGCTACACCTTC. It specifies CASSPGTGNNYGYTF.

The chain employs TRBV9 and TRBJ1-6; D gene unclear. The V end was cut by 6 bases, the J end by 9 bases, with 13 bases between. CDR3 length equals 13 residues. Germline lookup yields CDR1 SGDLS and CDR2 YYNGEE. The DNA of the CDR3 is TGTGCCAGCAACATTATCCCCGGTTCACCCCTCCACTTT. Protein product: CASNIIPGSPLHF.

This chain joins TRBV2 and TRBJ1-1; D ambiguous. Germline lookup yields CDR1 SNHLY and CDR2 FYNNEI. The ends were cut back, 10 bases at V and 0 bases at J, with 15 bases in the middle. This CDR3 comprises 14 residues. The CDR3, as DNA: TGTGCCACCCAGCAGGACCGCATGAACACTGAAGCTTTCTTT. As protein: CATQQDRMNTEAFF.

In this sample, this clone turned up once. The DNA of the CDR3 is TGCGCCAGCAGCTTGGAGGTCGGCAGCCAGCCCCAGCATTTT. Protein product: CASSLEVGSQPQHF. The chain employs TRBV5-1 and TRBJ1-5; D gene unclear. V was pared by 0 bases and J by 7 bases, with 11 bases between. The CDR3 length is 14 residues. Germline CDR1 is SGHRS and CDR2 is YFSETQ.

The chain is built from TRBV7-7 and TRBJ2-1, with 10 bases matching TRBD2. Germline CDR1 is SSHAT and CDR2 is FNYEAQ (reference sequence). The length of the CDR3 is 15 residues. J gave up 6 bases and V 1 base, and 3 bases lay outside the gene matches. CDR3 in amino acids: CASSLGASGSNEQFF. As DNA, the CDR3 is TGTGCCAGCAGCTTAGGGGCTAGCGGGAGCAATGAGCAGTTCTTC. The variable domain in full, completed from reference TRBV7-7 and TRBJ2-1, reads GAGVSQSPRYKVTKRGQDVTLRCDPISSHATLYWYQQALGQGPEFLTYFNYEAQPDKSGLPSDRFSAERPEGSISTLTIQRTEQRDSAMYRCASSLGASGSNEQFFGPGTRLTVL.

The chain combines TRBV18 with TRBJ2-7; D call uncertain. This CDR3 spans 16 amino acids. V was pared by 3 bases and J by 0 bases, with 15 bases between. CDR1 is KGHSH and CDR2 is LQKENI in the germline V gene. The CDR3 region has the DNA TGTGCCAGCTCACCGAGCAGGTTTTTCGACTCCTACGAGCAGTACTTC. Translated: CASSPSRFFDSYEQYF.

This clone was seen only a few times. The rearrangement joins TRBV18 to TRBJ2-7; 7 nucleotides match TRBD1. V shed 2 bases, J shed 7 bases, and the junction held 5 bases outside the gene matches. The length of the CDR3 is 13 residues. Looked up from germline, CDR1 is KGHSH and CDR2 is LQKENI. The CDR3 sequence is CASSPEGAGEQYF. Written as DNA, the CDR3 is TGTGCCAGCTCACCAGAGGGGGCGGGTGAGCAGTACTTC. Supplemented by reference TRBV18 and TRBJ2-7, the full variable domain reads NAGVMQNPRHLVRRRGQEARLRCSPMKGHSHVYWYRQLPEEGLKFMVYLQKENIIDESGMPKERFSAEFPKEGPSILRIQQVVRGDSAAYFCASSPEGAGEQYFGPGTRLTVT.

The V and J genes are TRBV28 and TRBJ2-1, with D unclear. V gave up 5 bases and J gave up 6 bases, with 8 bases separating them. CDR1 and CDR2 from the germline V gene are MDHEN and SYDVKM. CDR3 size: 12 residues. The CDR3 is CASSEPSNEQFF. The CDR3 DNA is TGTGCCAGCAGTGAACCGAGCAATGAGCAGTTCTTC.

This clone was counted only a few times. The chain is built from TRBV19 and TRBJ2-7, with a weak D call TRBD2 (6 bases). The V gene lost 9 bases and the J gene lost 3 bases, with 12 bases spanning the gap. Looked up from germline, CDR1 is LNHDA and CDR2 is SQIVND (reference sequence). The CDR3 is 12 residues long. CDR3 DNA: TGTGCCAGCCATGGGGGAGGCTACGAGCAGTACTTC. Encoded protein: CASHGGGYEQYF.

V gene TRBV5-6 combines with J gene TRBJ2-7; the match to TRBD1 covers 9 bases. Germline assignment: CDR1 SGHDT and CDR2 YYEEEE. The CDR3 has 14 residues. The ends lost 2 bases at V and 5 bases at J; junction bases unmatched: 5. CDR3 sequence: CASSFRDRVHEQYF. DNA of the CDR3: TGTGCCAGCAGCTTCAGGGACAGGGTTCACGAGCAGTACTTC.

V gene TRBV11-2 combines with J gene TRBJ2-1, with 7 bases lining up with TRBD2. Germline CDR1 reads SGHAT; CDR2 reads FQNNGV. This CDR3 region has 15 residues. V was pared by 5 bases and J by 0 bases, with 4 bases of the junction left unmatched. The CDR3 region has the DNA TGTGCCAGCAGCCGGGAGGCGGACTCCTACAATGAGCAGTTCTTC. Its translation: CASSREADSYNEQFF.

The genes are TRBV5-1 and TRBJ1-2; the D gene is possibly TRBD1 (5 bases). Trimming pared 4 bases from V and 4 bases from J, leaving 17 bases between. The germline V gene encodes CDR1 SGHRS and CDR2 YFSETQ. This CDR3 is built from 15 residues. The CDR3 reads CASSLGLEGIYGYTF. Here the CDR3 DNA reads TGCGCCAGCAGCCTGGGACTGGAAGGCATCTATGGCTACACCTTC. The whole variable domain, filled in from reference TRBV5-1 and TRBJ1-2, reads KAGVTQTPRYLIKTRGQQVTLSCSPISGHRSVSWYQQTPGQGLQFLFEYFSETQRNKGNFPGRFSGRQFSNSRSEMNVSTLELGDSALYLCASSLGLEGIYGYTFGSGTRLTVV.

This clone appeared a few times. The chain employs TRBV29-1 and TRBJ1-1, with TRBD1 identical over 8 bases. Per germline, CDR1 SQVTM and CDR2 ANQGSEA. V shed 7 bases, J shed 5 bases, and the junction held 9 bases outside the gene matches. The CDR3 is 13 residues long. The CDR3 nucleotides read TGCAGCGCGCCCCTAACAGGGGGAACTGAAGCTTTCTTT. Residues: CSAPLTGGTEAFF.

In DNA, the CDR3 is TGTGCCAGCAGTAGGGCGGGAGCAATCGGGGAGCTGTTTTTT. Protein sequence: CASSRAGAIGELFF. The rearrangement uses TRBV6-5 and TRBJ2-2; 7 bases fit TRBD2. J lost 7 bases, V lost 5 bases, and 7 bases had no gene match. This CDR3 is 14 amino acids long. Germline V lookup: CDR1 MNHEY, CDR2 SVGAGI.

J is TRBJ2-2 and V is TRBV5-1, with 8 bases lining up with TRBD2. Germline V gene lookup returns CDR1 SGHRS and CDR2 YFSETQ. The V segment lost 0 bases and the J segment 4 bases; nucleotides outside the gene matches: 8. This CDR3 is built from 17 residues. For the CDR3, the DNA is TGCGCCAGCAGCTTGGAAGTAAGCGGGGGCCGCACCGGGGAGCTGTTTTTT. Protein product: CASSLEVSGGRTGELFF. Filled out from reference TRBV5-1 and TRBJ2-2, the complete variable domain reads KAGVTQTPRYLIKTRGQQVTLSCSPISGHRSVSWYQQTPGQGLQFLFEYFSETQRNKGNFPGRFSGRQFSNSRSEMNVSTLELGDSALYLCASSLEVSGGRTGELFFGEGSRLTVL.

J is TRBJ2-5 and V is TRBV18, with TRBD1 matching over 7 bases. V was clipped by 4 bases and J by 4 bases; unmatched bases: 12. The germline V gene encodes CDR1 KGHSH and CDR2 LQKENI. This CDR3 has 16 residues. The CDR3 nucleotides are TGTGCCAGCTCACACCAAGGACAGGAGTGGGGAGAGACCCAGTACTTC. It codes for CASSHQGQEWGETQYF.

The chain carries TRBV2 and TRBJ2-2; D possibly uses TRBD1 or TRBD2 (6 bases each). The CDR3 loop spans 14 amino acids. Germline-derived CDR1 and CDR2 are SNHLY and FYNNEI. V lost 3 bases to trimming and J lost 3 bases, with 8 bases between them. This CDR3 reads CASSDGGHTGELFF. In DNA, the CDR3 is TGTGCCAGCAGTGACGGGGGCCACACCGGGGAGCTGTTTTTT.